These 10 T cell receptor beta chains share one sample of origin, sequenced in a study of CD8+CD57+ T cells in acquired aplastic anemia. Selection for sequencing was limited to patients who had shown CD8+CD57+ cell expansion by flow cytometry. Genomic DNA was employed as the template in profiling TCR beta VDJ and CDR3. A single record per CDR3 protein comes from TCRdb applying MiXCR to the reads. The sample consists of a few hundred thousand distinct CDR3 sequences, about three fifths of them appearing once. The specimen was sorted CD4+, CD8+, or CD8+CD57+ T cells (not recorded which) from PBMCs. The source of these receptors is a human donor with aplastic anemia.

V is TRBV15 and J is TRBJ2-3, with 8 nucleotides matching TRBD2. In germline, CDR1 is LNHNV, CDR2 YYDKDF (reference sequence). This CDR3 region has 15 residues. The J segment lost 5 bases and the V segment lost 1 base, leaving 5 bases of the junction unmatched. CDR3 protein: CATSRGPSGQDTQYF. CDR3 in DNA: TGTGCCACCAGCAGAGGCCCTAGCGGGCAAGATACGCAGTATTTT.

This clonotype showed up just once. The chain has TRBV4-2 and TRBJ2-7, with TRBD1 identical over 7 bases. Germline-derived CDR1 and CDR2 are LGHNA and YNFKEQ. Losses at the gene ends were 4 bases for V and 3 bases for J; bases not matched to a gene: 9. The CDR3 is 15 amino acids. The DNA for the CDR3 is TGTGCCAGCAGCCCTGGGGGAAGGGGGCTCTACGAGCAGTACTTC. Encoded protein: CASSPGGRGLYEQYF.

Many counts were recorded for this clonotype. This CDR3 is CSAGSVPGQGLNTEAFF. CDR3 DNA: TGCAGTGCTGGATCGGTCCCGGGACAGGGACTGAACACTGAAGCTTTCTTT. The chain is built from TRBV20-1 and TRBJ1-1; the match to TRBD1 covers 9 bases. The germline gives CDR1 DFQATT, CDR2 SNEGSKA (reference sequence). The CDR3 loop spans 17 amino acids. Trimming cost V 5 bases and J 0 bases; bases outside gene matches: 13.

This clonotype showed up many times. The V call is TRBV9, the J call TRBJ2-7; 10 positions match TRBD1. The CDR3 extends over 16 amino acids. V trimming: 4 bases; J trimming: 3 bases; junction bases outside the gene matches: 10. Germline V gene sequence: CDR1 SGDLS, CDR2 YYNGEE. The CDR3 sequence is CASSFGTGQGNYEQYF. Here the CDR3 DNA reads TGTGCCAGCAGCTTCGGAACGGGACAGGGGAACTACGAGCAGTACTTC.

This clonotype has a handful of counts. V and J are TRBV20-1 and TRBJ1-1; a weak D match, TRBD1 (6 bases). The CDR3 sequence is 16 residues long. The germline CDR1 and CDR2 sequences are DFQATT and SNEGSKA (reference sequence). The V and J ends lost 6 bases and 1 base respectively, with 21 bases between them. The CDR3 region is CSAPDTKKTGNTEAFF. The CDR3 DNA is TGCAGTGCCCCCGACACGAAAAAGACAGGGAACACTGAAGCTTTCTTT.

This clonotype was observed a handful of times. This rearrangement joins TRBV5-8 to TRBJ1-2; D is unclear. This CDR3 comprises 13 residues. V was shortened by 1 base and J by 5 bases, with 9 bases between the two germline ends. Germline-derived CDR1 and CDR2 are SGHTS and YDEGEE. Written as DNA, the CDR3 is TGTGCCAGCAGCTTGAATCCGACTTATGGCTACACCTTC. This translates into CASSLNPTYGYTF. Looking up the rest from reference TRBV5-8 and TRBJ1-2 gives the full variable domain: EAGVTQSPTHLIKTRGQQATLRCSPISGHTSVYWYQQALGLGLQFLLWYDEGEERNRGNFPPRFSGRQFPNYSSELNVNALELEDSALYLCASSLNPTYGYTFGSGTRLTVV.

This clonotype was picked up many times. The chain recombines TRBV19 with TRBJ1-3; D remains ambiguous. The germline V and J ends were trimmed by 6 bases and 2 bases, with 8 bases remaining between them. Germline assignment: CDR1 LNHDA and CDR2 SQIVND (reference sequence). The CDR3 length is 13 residues. CDR3 sequence reads: CASSLMAGNTIYF. The CDR3 DNA reads as TGTGCCAGTAGCCTTATGGCTGGAAACACCATATATTTT.

A word on this clonotype: Its ends do not fully match the called genes, so a read error is possible. The V gene is TRBV2, the J gene TRBJ2-5; D ambiguous. CDR3 length: 14 residues. Germline assignment: CDR1 SNHLY and CDR2 FYNNEI. The CDR3 region is CAISEAGGEETQYF. CDR3 DNA sequence: TGTGCCATCAGTGAGGCTGGCGGAGAAGAGACCCAGTACTTC.

The V and J genes are TRBV2 and TRBJ1-4, with D possibly being TRBD1 (5 bases). This CDR3 region has 15 residues. CDR1 is SNHLY, CDR2 FYNNEI, per germline. Trimming stripped 5 bases from V and 7 bases from J, with 17 bases between. CDR3 DNA sequence: TGTGCCAGCAGTAAGGACCCAAACAGGAGTGAAAAACTGTTTTTT. Its protein is CASSKDPNRSEKLFF.

The chain couples TRBV24-1 to TRBJ2-7; possibly TRBD1 for D (7 bases). The CDR3 extends over 13 amino acids. In germline, CDR1 is KGHDR, CDR2 SFDVKD. Trimming shortened V by 7 bases and J by 4 bases, and 13 bases separated the two germline ends. CDR3 loop: CATSQGGNYEQYF. Here the CDR3 DNA reads TGTGCCACCAGCCAGGGGGGAAATTACGAGCAGTACTTC.